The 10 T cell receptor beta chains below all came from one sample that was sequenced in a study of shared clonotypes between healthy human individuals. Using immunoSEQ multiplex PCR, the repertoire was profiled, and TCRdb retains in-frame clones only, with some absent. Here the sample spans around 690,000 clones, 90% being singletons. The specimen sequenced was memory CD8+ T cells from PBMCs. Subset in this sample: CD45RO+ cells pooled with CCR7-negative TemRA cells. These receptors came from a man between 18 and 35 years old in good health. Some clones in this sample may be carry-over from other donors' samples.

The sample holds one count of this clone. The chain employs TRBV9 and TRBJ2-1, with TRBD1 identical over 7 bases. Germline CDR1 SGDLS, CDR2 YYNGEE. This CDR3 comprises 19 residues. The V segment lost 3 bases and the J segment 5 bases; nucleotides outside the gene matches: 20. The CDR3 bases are TGTGCCAGCAGCGACCCCGACAGGGTGAAGGTCCCGAACCACAATGAGCAGTTCTTC. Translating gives CASSDPDRVKVPNHNEQFF. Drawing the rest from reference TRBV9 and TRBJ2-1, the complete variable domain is DSGVTQTPKHLITATGQRVTLRCSPRSGDLSVYWYQQSLDQGLQFLIQYYNGEERAKGNILERFSAQQFPDLHSELNLSSLELGDSALYFCASSDPDRVKVPNHNEQFFGPGTRLTVL.

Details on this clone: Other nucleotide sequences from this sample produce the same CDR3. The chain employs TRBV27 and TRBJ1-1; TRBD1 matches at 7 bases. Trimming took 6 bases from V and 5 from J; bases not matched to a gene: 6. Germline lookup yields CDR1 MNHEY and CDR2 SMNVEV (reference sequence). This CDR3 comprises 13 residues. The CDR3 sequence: CASSPRQGTEAFF. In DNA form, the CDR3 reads TGTGCCAGCAGCCCCAGACAGGGAACTGAAGCTTTCTTT.

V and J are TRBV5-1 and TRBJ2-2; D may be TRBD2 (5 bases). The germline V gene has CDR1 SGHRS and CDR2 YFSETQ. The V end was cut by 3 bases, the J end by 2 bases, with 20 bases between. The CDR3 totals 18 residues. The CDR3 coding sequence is TGCGCCAGCAGCTCCCACGGGGTCTCCGTCACTAACACCGGGGAGCTGTTTTTT. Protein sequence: CASSSHGVSVTNTGELFF. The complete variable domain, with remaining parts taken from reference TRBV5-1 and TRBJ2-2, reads KAGVTQTPRYLIKTRGQQVTLSCSPISGHRSVSWYQQTPGQGLQFLFEYFSETQRNKGNFPGRFSGRQFSNSRSEMNVSTLELGDSALYLCASSSHGVSVTNTGELFFGEGSRLTVL.

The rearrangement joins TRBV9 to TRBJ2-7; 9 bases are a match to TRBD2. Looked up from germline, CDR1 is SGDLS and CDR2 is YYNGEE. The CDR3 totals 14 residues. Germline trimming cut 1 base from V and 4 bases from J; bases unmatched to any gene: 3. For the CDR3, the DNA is TGTGCCAGCAGCGTAACTAGCGGGTTTTACGAGCAGTACTTC. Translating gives CASSVTSGFYEQYF.

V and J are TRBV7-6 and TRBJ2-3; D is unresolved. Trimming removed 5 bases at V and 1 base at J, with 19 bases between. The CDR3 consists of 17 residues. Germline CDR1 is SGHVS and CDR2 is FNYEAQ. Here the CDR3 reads CASSQQTAREGTDTQYF. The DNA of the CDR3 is TGTGCCAGCAGCCAACAAACAGCTAGAGAGGGCACAGATACGCAGTATTTT.

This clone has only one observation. The CDR3 bases are TGTGCCAGCAGTTTAGGGGTAGCGGGAGCGAATGAGCAGTTCTTC. It encodes CASSLGVAGANEQFF. The chain joins TRBV27 to TRBJ2-1, with 9 bases aligning to TRBD2. Germline-derived CDR1 and CDR2 are MNHEY and SMNVEV (reference sequence). The CDR3 covers 15 residues. J was trimmed by 7 bases and V by 2 bases; bases with no gene match: 6.

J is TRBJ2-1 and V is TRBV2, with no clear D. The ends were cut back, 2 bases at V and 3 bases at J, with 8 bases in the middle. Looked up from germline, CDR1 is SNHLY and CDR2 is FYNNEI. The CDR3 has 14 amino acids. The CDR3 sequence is CASSERELYNEQFF. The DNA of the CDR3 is TGTGCCAGCAGTGAAAGGGAACTCTACAATGAGCAGTTCTTC. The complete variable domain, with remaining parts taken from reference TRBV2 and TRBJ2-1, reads EPEVTQTPSHQVTQMGQEVILRCVPISNHLYFYWYRQILGQKVEFLVSFYNNEISEKSEIFDDQFSVERPDGSNFTLKIRSTKLEDSAMYFCASSERELYNEQFFGPGTRLTVL.

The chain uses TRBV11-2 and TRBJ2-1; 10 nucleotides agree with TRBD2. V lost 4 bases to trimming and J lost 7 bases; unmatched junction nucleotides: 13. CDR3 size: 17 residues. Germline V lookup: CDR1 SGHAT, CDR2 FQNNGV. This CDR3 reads CASSSQGTSASGNEQFF. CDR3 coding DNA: TGTGCCAGCAGCTCCCAAGGGACTAGCGCAAGTGGAAATGAGCAGTTCTTC.

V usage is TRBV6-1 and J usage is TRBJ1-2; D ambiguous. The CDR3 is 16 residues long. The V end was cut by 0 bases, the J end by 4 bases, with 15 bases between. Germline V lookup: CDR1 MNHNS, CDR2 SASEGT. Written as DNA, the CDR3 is TGTGCCAGCAGTGAAGCAAGAGCCAACCGAGGCTATGGCTACACCTTC. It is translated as CASSEARANRGYGYTF.

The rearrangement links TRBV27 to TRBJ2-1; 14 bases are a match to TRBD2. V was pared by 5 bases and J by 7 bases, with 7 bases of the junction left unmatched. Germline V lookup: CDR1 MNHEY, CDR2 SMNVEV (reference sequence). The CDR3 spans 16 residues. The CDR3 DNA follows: TGTGCCAGCAGTCTAGGGACTAGCGGGAGTGATAATGAGCAGTTCTTC. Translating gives CASSLGTSGSDNEQFF.